This TCR beta chain was captured in a study of CD8 T cells in Susac syndrome. Random hexamers were used to reverse transcribe the RNA input (about 0.5 to 1 ug). One entry per CDR3 protein results from TCRdb running MiXCR on the immunoSEQ multiplex PCR reads. The table records roughly 150,000 distinct CDR3 sequences, 92% of them present only once. V gave up 3 bases and J gave up 2 bases; unmatched junction bases: 5. Germline V gives CDR1 DFQATT, CDR2 SNEGSKA (reference sequence). This CDR3 has 14 residues. This chain uses TRBV20-1 with TRBJ2-3; 7 bases align to TRBD1. This TCR derives from a human donor in good health. The sequenced material came from CD4+ T cells from PBMCs. This chain's CDR3 is CSASLGGYTDTQYF. The CDR3 DNA sequence: TGCAGTGCTAGCCTAGGGGGCTACACAGATACGCAGTATTTT.